This TCR beta chain emerged from a study of T cell clones after liver transplantation. At the level of the study: Liver transplant recipients had immunosuppression withdrawal attempted within 2 years. Study conclusions and caveats: Graft donor-reactive T cells may have migrated into the graft rather than being deleted.

On this clone: Antigen specificity is unknown.

Profiled with immunoSEQ multiplex PCR; TCRdb holds only in-frame clones, not every one. The sample comprises more than 70,000 clones, approximately 82% of which are singletons, and roughly 3% rests with the top ten. The clonotype originates from a human patient who received a liver transplant. Some T cells may trace back to the graft donor. Source: CD4+ T cells from blood, taken at the 22-month timepoint.

CDR3 amino acids: CASSLGAGPQYF. CDR3 bases: TGTGCCAGCAGTTTGGGAGCGGGACCGCAGTATTTT. The genes are TRBV7-2 and TRBJ2-3; 7 bases match TRBD2. CDR1 is SGHTA, CDR2 FQGNSA, per germline. V lost 6 bases and J lost 10; bases outside the gene matches: 7. The CDR3 covers 12 residues.